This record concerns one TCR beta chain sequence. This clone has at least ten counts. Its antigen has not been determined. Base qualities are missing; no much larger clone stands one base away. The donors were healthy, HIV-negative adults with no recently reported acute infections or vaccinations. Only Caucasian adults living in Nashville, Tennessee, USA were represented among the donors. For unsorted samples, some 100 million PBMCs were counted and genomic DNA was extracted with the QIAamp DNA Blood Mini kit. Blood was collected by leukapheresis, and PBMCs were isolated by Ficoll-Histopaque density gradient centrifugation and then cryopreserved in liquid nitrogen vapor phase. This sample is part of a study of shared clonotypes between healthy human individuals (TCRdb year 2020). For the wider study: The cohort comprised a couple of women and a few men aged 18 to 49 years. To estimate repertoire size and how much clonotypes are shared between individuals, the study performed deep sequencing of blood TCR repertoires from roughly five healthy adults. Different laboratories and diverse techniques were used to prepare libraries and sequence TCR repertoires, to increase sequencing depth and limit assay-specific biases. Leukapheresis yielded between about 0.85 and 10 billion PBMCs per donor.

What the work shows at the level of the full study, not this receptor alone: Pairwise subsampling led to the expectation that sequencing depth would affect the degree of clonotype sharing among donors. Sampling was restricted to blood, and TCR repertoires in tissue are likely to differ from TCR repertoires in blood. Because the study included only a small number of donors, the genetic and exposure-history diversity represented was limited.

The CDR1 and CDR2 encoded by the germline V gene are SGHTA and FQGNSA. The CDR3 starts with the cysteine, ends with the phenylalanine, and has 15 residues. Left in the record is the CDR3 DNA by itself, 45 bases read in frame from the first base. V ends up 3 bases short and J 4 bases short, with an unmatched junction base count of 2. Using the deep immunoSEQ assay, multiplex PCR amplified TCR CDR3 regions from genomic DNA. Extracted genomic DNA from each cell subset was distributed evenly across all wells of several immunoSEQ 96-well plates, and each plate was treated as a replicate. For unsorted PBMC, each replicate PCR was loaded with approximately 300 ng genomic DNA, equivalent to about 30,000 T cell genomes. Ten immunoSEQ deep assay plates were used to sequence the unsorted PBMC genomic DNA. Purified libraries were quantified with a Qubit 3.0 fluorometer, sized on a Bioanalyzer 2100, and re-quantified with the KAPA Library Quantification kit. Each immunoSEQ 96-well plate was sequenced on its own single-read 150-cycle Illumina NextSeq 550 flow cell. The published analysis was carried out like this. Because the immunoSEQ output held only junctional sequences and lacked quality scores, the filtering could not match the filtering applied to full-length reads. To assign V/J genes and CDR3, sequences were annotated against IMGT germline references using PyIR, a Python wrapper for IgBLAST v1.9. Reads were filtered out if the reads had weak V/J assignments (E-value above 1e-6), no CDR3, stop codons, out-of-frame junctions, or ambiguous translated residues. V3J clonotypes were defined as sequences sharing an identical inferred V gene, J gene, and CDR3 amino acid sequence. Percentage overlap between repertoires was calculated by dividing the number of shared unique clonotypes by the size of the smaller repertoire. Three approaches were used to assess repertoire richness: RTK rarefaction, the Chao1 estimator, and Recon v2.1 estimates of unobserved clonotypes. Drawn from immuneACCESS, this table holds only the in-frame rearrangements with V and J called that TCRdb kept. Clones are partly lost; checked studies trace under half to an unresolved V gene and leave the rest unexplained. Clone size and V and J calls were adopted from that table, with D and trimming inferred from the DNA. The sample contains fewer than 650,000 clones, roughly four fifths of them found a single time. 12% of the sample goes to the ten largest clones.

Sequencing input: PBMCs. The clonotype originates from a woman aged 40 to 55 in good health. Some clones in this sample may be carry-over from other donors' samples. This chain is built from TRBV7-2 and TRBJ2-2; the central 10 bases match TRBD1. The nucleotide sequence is TGTGCCAGCAGCTTCAGGACAGGGGGCACCGGGGAGCTGTTTTTT. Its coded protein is CASSFRTGGTGELFF. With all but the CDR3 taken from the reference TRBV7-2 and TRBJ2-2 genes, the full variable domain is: GAGVSQSPSNKVTEKGKDVELRCDPISGHTALYWYRQSLGQGLEFLIYFQGNSAPDKSGLPSDRFSAERTGGSVSTLTIQRTQQEDSAVYLCASSFRTGGTGELFFGEGSRLTVL.